The 25 T cell receptor beta chains reported below all come from one sample, sequenced in a study of blood T cell repertoires in COVID-19. TCRdb keeps only in-frame clones here, not all; method: immunoSEQ multiplex PCR. The table includes about 91,000 clones, roughly 87% detected once. Sequenced input: peripheral blood. These receptors were collected from a man between 65 and 85 years old with acute or convalescent COVID-19.

This clone was recorded once. The rearrangement links TRBV28 to TRBJ1-2; 11 bases are shared with TRBD1. CDR1 is MDHEN, CDR2 SYDVKM, per germline. The CDR3 is 14 amino acids. The V segment lost 6 bases and the J segment 4 bases; nucleotides outside the gene matches: 4. The CDR3 region has the DNA TGTGCCAGCAGGCTTGGGACAGGGGGCTATGGCTACACCTTC. It yields the protein CASRLGTGGYGYTF.

As DNA, the CDR3 is TGTGCCAGCAGTGAAGGACCGAGGAGCACAGATACGCAGTATTTT. Translated: CASSEGPRSTDTQYF. This chain uses TRBV6-1 with TRBJ2-3; D is unresolved. Germline CDR1 is MNHNS and CDR2 is SASEGT. The V end was cut by 1 base, the J end by 0 bases, with 8 bases between. The CDR3 is 15 residues long.

This chain uses TRBV6-1 with TRBJ1-1; possibly TRBD1 for D (6 bases). Trimming shortened V by 0 bases and J by 1 base, and 9 bases separated the two germline ends. The CDR3 has 15 residues. The V gene's germline CDR1 is MNHNS and CDR2 SASEGT. Here the CDR3 DNA reads TGTGCCAGCAGTGAAGCCCCAGGGGAGAACACTGAAGCTTTCTTT. Protein: CASSEAPGENTEAFF.

The rearrangement uses TRBV19 and TRBJ1-2; tentatively, D is TRBD1 (5 bases). V dropped 5 bases and J dropped 7 bases, with 23 bases sitting between them. CDR1 is LNHDA, CDR2 SQIVND, per germline (reference sequence). This CDR3 comprises 16 residues. The CDR3 loop is CASSASRQTLYTGYTF. In DNA, the CDR3 is TGTGCCAGTAGTGCGTCCAGACAGACGTTGTATACTGGCTACACCTTC. Filled out from reference TRBV19 and TRBJ1-2, the complete variable domain reads DGGITQSPKYLFRKEGQNVTLSCEQNLNHDAMYWYRQDPGQGLRLIYYSQIVNDFQKGDIAEGYSVSREKKESFPLTVTSAQKNPTAFYLCASSASRQTLYTGYTFGSGTRLTVV.

The rearrangement uses TRBV15 and TRBJ1-4; 7 positions match TRBD1. Trimming at V came to 5 bases and at J to 7 bases, leaving 19 bases not matched to a gene. This CDR3 region has 18 residues. Germline lookup yields CDR1 LNHNV and CDR2 YYDKDF (reference sequence). The CDR3 bases are TGTGCCACCAGCTTCCGGCGACAGGGAGTGGCGGGAGGTGAAAAACTGTTTTTT. It encodes CATSFRRQGVAGGEKLFF.

V usage is TRBV7-8 and J usage is TRBJ1-4; 9 bases line up with TRBD1. Germline V gene data show CDR1 as SGHVS and CDR2 as FQNEAQ. With V trimmed by 6 bases and J by 2 bases, 4 bases remained unmatched. CDR3 length equals 15 residues. The chain's CDR3 is CASRTTGGTNEKLFF. The CDR3, as DNA: TGTGCCAGCAGGACGACAGGGGGGACTAATGAAAAACTGTTTTTT.

This chain uses TRBV6-1 with TRBJ1-5; a possible D gene is TRBD1 (6 bases). V lost 1 base to trimming and J lost 0 bases, with 7 bases between them. The V gene's germline CDR1 is MNHNS and CDR2 SASEGT. The CDR3 is 15 amino acids. The CDR3 spells CASSEGTVSNQPQHF. CDR3 in DNA: TGTGCCAGCAGTGAAGGGACAGTTAGCAATCAGCCCCAGCATTTT.

The V call is TRBV7-9, the J call TRBJ1-4; D uncertain. This CDR3 contains 12 residues. CDR1 SEHNR and CDR2 FQNEAQ come from the germline V gene (reference sequence). In DNA form, the CDR3 reads TGTGCTAAGTCGGGAAAGTGGGAAAAACTGTTTTTT. Protein product: CAKSGKWEKLFF.

The chain is built from TRBV3-1 (or the pseudogene TRBV3-2) and TRBJ1-4; D may be TRBD1 (6 bases). Germline V gives CDR1 LGHDT, CDR2 YNNKEL (reference sequence). Trimming took off 4 bases at V and 4 bases at J, with 7 bases between the two ends. CDR3 length: 13 residues. The CDR3 DNA is TGTGCCAGCAGCCGGGGGCGTAATGAAAAACTGTTTTTT. Its translation: CASSRGRNEKLFF.

The rearrangement uses TRBV2 and TRBJ1-5; 9 bases map to TRBD1. Germline V gene lookup returns CDR1 SNHLY and CDR2 FYNNEI. The CDR3 length is 15 residues. The V segment lost 5 bases and the J segment 4 bases; nucleotides outside the gene matches: 6. Here the CDR3 reads CASSRDRVGNQPQHF. DNA of the CDR3: TGTGCCAGCAGTAGGGACAGGGTAGGTAATCAGCCCCAGCATTTT.

The rearrangement links TRBV10-2 to TRBJ2-5; no clear D. Germline loops: CDR1 WSHSY, CDR2 SAAADI. CDR3 length: 13 amino acids. V lost 4 bases and J lost 7, with 13 bases in between. The CDR3 DNA is TGCGCCAGCAGTGTTGAGGTGCTCGGGACCCAGTACTTC. Translating it yields CASSVEVLGTQYF.

The chain recombines TRBV5-6 with TRBJ2-6; a weak D match, TRBD2 (6 bases). The V and J ends lost 2 bases and 5 bases respectively, with 11 bases between them. CDR3 size: 15 residues. Germline CDR1 is SGHDT and CDR2 is YYEEEE. CDR3 coding DNA: TGTGCCAGCAGCTTCGACGGGGACTGGGCCAACGTCCTGACTTTC. It yields the protein CASSFDGDWANVLTF.

The chain uses TRBV29-1 and TRBJ2-7; 9 bases align to TRBD2. CDR1 is SQVTM and CDR2 is ANQGSEA in the germline V gene. The CDR3 runs to 18 residues. After removal of 1 base from V and 0 bases from J, the junction contained 13 bases not matched to a gene. CDR3: CSVEGPRAGGQGSYEQYV. The CDR3 DNA reads TGCAGCGTTGAAGGGCCCCGGGCGGGGGGGCAAGGCTCCTACGAGCAGTACGTC.

This clone was counted between two and nine times. The chain employs TRBV4-1 and TRBJ2-3; 8 nucleotides agree with TRBD2. With 1 base clipped from V and 2 bases from J, the junction kept 8 bases outside the gene matches. CDR3 size: 17 residues. Germline-derived CDR1 and CDR2 are MGHRA and YSYEKL. The CDR3 sequence: CASSQAGLAGNTDTQYF. Written as DNA, the CDR3 is TGCGCCAGCAGCCAAGCGGGGTTAGCGGGGAACACAGATACGCAGTATTTT.

This rearrangement joins TRBV19 to TRBJ1-5; weak D call: TRBD1 (5 bases). CDR1 LNHDA and CDR2 SQIVND come from the germline V gene (reference sequence). This CDR3 contains 16 residues. V was shortened by 5 bases and J by 0 bases, with 14 bases between the two germline ends. The CDR3 nucleotides read TGTGCCAGTAGTCCCTCCCCAGGGAATAGCAATCAGCCCCAGCATTTT. Amino acid sequence: CASSPSPGNSNQPQHF. The full variable domain, in which reference TRBV19 and TRBJ1-5 provide the parts outside the CDR3, is DGGITQSPKYLFRKEGQNVTLSCEQNLNHDAMYWYRQDPGQGLRLIYYSQIVNDFQKGDIAEGYSVSREKKESFPLTVTSAQKNPTAFYLCASSPSPGNSNQPQHFGDGTRLSIL.

The chain recombines TRBV28 with TRBJ1-6; D is perhaps TRBD1 (6 bases). Germline CDR1 and CDR2: MDHEN and SYDVKM. The V and J ends lost 5 bases and 6 bases respectively, with 14 bases between them. The CDR3 sequence is 15 residues long. The CDR3 region is CASSGNRAPNSPLHF. In DNA form, the CDR3 reads TGTGCCAGCAGTGGAAACAGGGCTCCTAATTCACCCCTCCACTTT.

The count of this clone is one. J is TRBJ2-1 and V is TRBV19; D may be TRBD2 (6 bases). Germline V gene sequence: CDR1 LNHDA, CDR2 SQIVND (reference sequence). V was shortened by 5 bases and J by 6 bases, with 17 bases between the two germline ends. This CDR3 comprises 15 residues. The CDR3 protein is CASSEPGARGNEQFF. CDR3 bases: TGTGCCAGTAGTGAACCGGGAGCCCGGGGCAATGAGCAGTTCTTC.

The chain recombines TRBV19 with TRBJ1-2, with 7 bases aligning to TRBD1. J lost 4 bases, V lost 3 bases, and 17 bases had no gene match. CDR3 length: 18 amino acids. The germline V gene encodes CDR1 LNHDA and CDR2 SQIVND (reference sequence). CDR3 sequence reads: CASSIRSGTADTGYGYTF. The DNA for the CDR3 is TGTGCCAGTAGTATCCGATCTGGGACAGCGGACACTGGCTATGGCTACACCTTC.

CDR3 nucleotides: TGTGCCAGCAGTTCGAACACGAATGGACAGCTCTCCTACGAGCAGTACGTC. This encodes CASSSNTNGQLSYEQYV. This chain links TRBV6-2 or TRBV6-3 with TRBJ2-7; perhaps TRBD1 as D (6 bases). CDR3 length: 17 residues. CDR1 and CDR2 (germline): MNHEY, SVGEGT. V lost 4 bases and J 0 bases, leaving 19 bases between the germline ends.

V usage is TRBV6-4 and J usage is TRBJ1-2; TRBD1 matches at 7 bases. Losses at the gene ends were 4 bases for V and 2 bases for J; bases not matched to a gene: 4. Germline loops: CDR1 MRHNA, CDR2 SNTAGT. The CDR3 is 14 residues long. CDR3 amino acids: CASSVEGGNYGYTF. The CDR3 region has the DNA TGTGCCAGCAGTGTTGAAGGGGGCAACTATGGCTACACCTTC.

This clone was detected a few times. The chain has TRBV7-8 and TRBJ2-2; tentative D call: TRBD1 (5 bases). CDR3 length: 15 amino acids. The V end lost 2 bases, the J end lost 6 bases, and 13 bases lay between the germline ends. Germline CDR1 SGHVS, CDR2 FQNEAQ. The chain's CDR3 is CASSLRREGSGELFF. CDR3 nucleotide sequence: TGTGCCAGCAGCTTACGCAGGGAAGGTTCCGGGGAGCTGTTTTTT.

This chain joins TRBV3-1 (or the pseudogene TRBV3-2) and TRBJ1-4; 7 bases line up with TRBD1. Germline CDR1 is LGHDT and CDR2 is YNNKEL (reference sequence). The length of the CDR3 is 14 residues. V gave up 0 bases and J gave up 10 bases; unmatched junction bases: 5. The CDR3: CASSQDRGARKLFF. The CDR3 bases are TGTGCCAGCAGCCAAGACAGGGGGGCGCGAAAACTGTTTTTT.

The count of this clone is one. This chain connects TRBV5-5 to TRBJ2-7, with D unclear. V shed 3 bases and J shed 5 bases, with 12 bases lying between them. Germline V gene sequence: CDR1 SGHKS, CDR2 YYEKEE (reference sequence). The CDR3 loop spans 13 amino acids. CDR3 loop: CASSWVDNDEQYF. CDR3 sequence (DNA): TGTGCCAGCAGCTGGGTTGACAACGACGAGCAGTACTTC.

This clone was counted a single time. V usage is TRBV29-1 and J usage is TRBJ1-2, with 10 bases lining up with TRBD1. V was pared by 6 bases and J by 4 bases, with 5 bases of the junction left unmatched. The CDR3 covers 13 residues. Germline loops: CDR1 SQVTM, CDR2 ANQGSEA. DNA for the CDR3: TGCAGCGTCCCGACAGGGGGCCTCTATGGCTACACCTTC. Protein product: CSVPTGGLYGYTF.

The sample holds one count of this clone. This sequence joins TRBV7-6 and TRBJ2-7; 7 bases map to TRBD1. The germline V gene encodes CDR1 SGHVS and CDR2 FNYEAQ. V lost 0 bases, J lost 1 base, and 0 bases stayed unmatched. The CDR3 has 14 amino acids. The CDR3 spells CASSLATGSYEQYF. The CDR3, as DNA: TGTGCCAGCAGCTTAGCGACAGGGTCCTACGAGCAGTACTTC.